This T cell receptor beta chain was sequenced during a study of regulatory T cells in long-lasting Graves disease (dated by TCRdb to the early 2020s). Context from the whole study: Patients with newly diagnosed Graves' disease had been on antithyroid drugs for under 3 months. The study was registered as a clinical trial and conducted in China. A total of 33 samples were covered by TCR sequencing, comprising about 13 persistent and around 20 newly diagnosed Graves' disease patients. Patients with persistent Graves' disease were compared with patients with newly diagnosed Graves' disease using TCR sequencing and RNA sequencing of peripheral blood.

On this clonotype: What this receptor recognizes is not known. No base quality values were provided; no much bigger clone lies one nucleotide off.

The method behind the library was multiplex PCR. The listed sequencing device is Illumina HiSeq 4000. iRepertoire HTBI primers and Arm-PCR amplification of CDR3 regions were used to construct TCR beta libraries. PCR products were gel purified before sequencing. The paper's data handling went like this. Gene usage analysis of CDR3 amino acid clonotypes relied on the approximately 60 TRBV and about 13 TRBJ segments identified across samples. COPE and FqMerger were used to merge the filtered high-quality paired reads into contigs. Contigs were aligned with BLAST to IMGT TRBV, TRBD and TRBJ reference genes, and CDR3 was defined per IMGT. Any clonotype with a frequency above 0.1% was classified as a highly expanded clone. Repertoire diversity was measured by Shannon entropy, and V-J evenness by the Gini coefficient. Clonotypes shared by more than one individual were considered public. In TCRdb, the public reads were trimmed at Q25 with fastp and aligned with MiXCR, with productive beta chains retained. Records with the same CDR3 protein are collapsed into one entry carrying the most frequent genes and DNA. None of the V and J calls come from the authors' own analysis; TCRdb made them. The sample includes about 460,000 distinct CDR3 sequences, with around 13% observed a single time. The ten largest clones add up to around a sixth of the sample.

What the work shows at the level of the full study, not this receptor alone: More public clonotypes were shared among persistent patients (around 2,600) than among newly diagnosed patients (966). Only the TCR beta chain was sequenced and analyzed. The small sample size was acknowledged by the authors as a limitation that may reduce accuracy. Preferential use of TRBV28, TRBJ1-2 and TRBJ2-5 was observed in persistent disease, whereas TRBV20-1 and TRBJ2-1 were favored in newly diagnosed disease. Peripheral blood alone was examined, since thyroid tissue, which constituted the primary lesion, could not be accessed. Compared with newly diagnosed patients, persistent Graves' disease patients had lower TCR Shannon entropy and fewer highly expanded clones, which suggests clonal expansion.

The time point label, as the study defines it: newly diagnosed GD, antithyroid drugs for less than 3 months. For both TCR sequencing and RNA sequencing, RNA was extracted from PBMCs in TRIzol. The diagnosis of Graves' disease was made according to American Thyroid Association guidelines. Patients were recruited from an endocrinology department in Xi'an, China. From each patient, approximately 10 milliliters of peripheral blood was collected into an EDTA anticoagulant tube. Ficoll Paque Plus density gradient separation was used to isolate PBMCs, and no further T cell sorting was performed. RNA quality was checked with an Agilent 2100 Bioanalyzer and agarose gel, and concentration with a NanoDrop 2000. V sheds 8 bases and J sheds 9 bases, leaving 8 bases between their ends. CDR1 and CDR2 are read off the germline V gene as MDHEN and SYDVKM. The cysteine opens and the phenylalanine closes a CDR3 of 10 amino acids. Only the CDR3 DNA is retained, 30 bases long and in frame from the first base.

These same data were also listed under a study on T cells in Graves' hyperthyroidism and ophthalmopathy. The second paper further reports: Stable Graves' hyperthyroidism was defined as the absence of progression to ophthalmopathy over 18 months of follow-up. Hyperthyroidism patients were aged 18 to 65 years and newly diagnosed, with disease duration of less than 2 months. Exclusion was applied to patients with uncontrolled infections, other autoimmune diseases, pregnancy or lactation. Clinical symptoms, serum thyroxine and TRAb, thyroid ultrasound, and orbital computed tomography formed the basis for the diagnoses. The TCR CDR3 was subjected to a first round of RT-PCR using the HTBI primer set and the Qiagen OneStep RT-PCR kit. Most expanded thyroid clonotypes (frequency above 0.001) were also detected in blood, suggesting blood repertoires may reflect thyroid immune responses. A model built on a 13 V-J signature distinguished ophthalmopathy from stable hyperthyroidism, reaching around 87% sensitivity and around 81% specificity in cross-validation and 80%/75% in testing. In validation, progression to ophthalmopathy was predicted by the model with 65% to 71% sensitivity and 72% to 80% specificity, a median of about 6.8 months before onset. To identify distinguishing TCR V-J signatures, a discovery cohort of about a hundred patients was used, comprising under 45 with Graves' ophthalmopathy and 57 with stable Graves' hyperthyroidism. An independent validation cohort of around 19 hyperthyroidism patients and 17 patients who later progressed to ophthalmopathy tested prospective prediction of ophthalmopathy. The approximately 90 discovery patients were randomly split 7:3 into training and test sets. In addition, the study compared T-cell repertoires in thyroid tissue and in blood from several Graves' hyperthyroidism patients. Once sampling was done, hyperthyroidism patients were given methimazole at a starting dose of 30 mg daily, whereas ophthalmopathy patients were given high-dose intravenous methylprednisolone. Libraries were constructed in a second round of multiplex PCR, after which size selection and purification were performed. Libraries were sequenced paired-end with 100 bp reads on an Illumina HiSeq2000. SOAPnuke was used to process the raw data, with reads discarded if the reads contained adapters or uncalled bases, had a mean Phred below 15, or lacked an exact constant-primer or identifier match. COPE v1.2.5 was used to merge the high-quality paired reads, and each unique nucleotide sequence was defined as a clonotype. Clonotypes were aligned to IMGT TRBV, TRBD and TRBJ reference segments using MiTCR v1.1. The analysis included only V-J combinations with a frequency above 0.0001, which together covered 99.2% of the repertoires. A TCS score was defined as the ratio of F50 (clonal expansion) to E x V (chaos), with BLOSUM62-based TCRdist applied between CDR3 peptides within each V-J. Welch's t-statistics and random forest reduced fewer than 600 V-J features to about 12, which were used in a naive Bayes classifier (R e1071). No statistical method was used to fix the sample size in advance, and group allocation was not hidden from the investigators. The paper describes TCR Vbeta CDR3 sequencing of 135 peripheral blood samples, made up of 43 ophthalmopathy patients, around 78 hyperthyroidism patients and roughly 17 progressor patients.

The sequenced sample was peripheral blood mononuclear cells (PBMCs), obtained at new diagnosis, from a patient treated with antithyroid drugs. The sequence came from a woman between 50 and 59 years old with Graves disease. Donor details come from another sample of the same person, matched by shared clones. The chain is encoded by TRBV28 joined to TRBJ2-1, with no D gene named confidently. The CDR3 here reads CASGRGEQFF. The DNA reads as follows: TGTGCCAGCGGACGAGGTGAGCAGTTCTTC.